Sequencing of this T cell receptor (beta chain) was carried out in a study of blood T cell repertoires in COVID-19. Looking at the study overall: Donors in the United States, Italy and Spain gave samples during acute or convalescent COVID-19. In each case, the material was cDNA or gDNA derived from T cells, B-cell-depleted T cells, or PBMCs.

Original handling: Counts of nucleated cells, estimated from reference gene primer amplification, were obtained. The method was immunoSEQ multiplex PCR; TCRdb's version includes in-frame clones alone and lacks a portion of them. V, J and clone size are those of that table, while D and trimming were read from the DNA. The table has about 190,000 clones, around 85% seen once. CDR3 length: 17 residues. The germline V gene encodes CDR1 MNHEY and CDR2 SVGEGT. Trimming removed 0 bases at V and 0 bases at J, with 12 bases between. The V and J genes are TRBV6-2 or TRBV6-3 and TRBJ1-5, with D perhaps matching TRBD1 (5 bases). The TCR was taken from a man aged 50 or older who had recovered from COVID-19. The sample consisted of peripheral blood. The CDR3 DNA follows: TGTGCCAGCAGTTACTCCTCGGACACCTATAGCAATCAGCCCCAGCATTTT. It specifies CASSYSSDTYSNQPQHF.